The 23 T cell receptor beta chains given below trace back to one sample, sequenced in a study of blood T cell repertoires in COVID-19. Method: immunoSEQ multiplex PCR; TCRdb's copy keeps in-frame clones and lacks some. The sample includes about 88,000 clones, 85% to 95% of them seen just once. Sequencing was carried out using peripheral blood. These receptors all stem from a man between 60 and 75 years old with acute or convalescent COVID-19.

The chain uses TRBV5-6 and TRBJ2-7; tentative D call: TRBD1 (6 bases). The germline V gene has CDR1 SGHDT and CDR2 YYEEEE. This CDR3 is built from 16 residues. Deletions cut 1 base from V and 5 bases from J, with 19 bases between. CDR3 coding DNA: TGTGCCAGCAGCTTGAGGGAAGGGGCAGGGGTCCACGAGCAGTACTTC. Amino acids: CASSLREGAGVHEQYF.

V usage is TRBV7-2 and J usage is TRBJ1-3, with D maybe TRBD1 (6 bases). The germline V and J ends were trimmed by 1 base and 8 bases, with 6 bases remaining between them. This CDR3 is built from 12 residues. Germline V CDR1 and CDR2: SGHTA, FQGNSA. The CDR3, as DNA: TGTGCCAGCAGCTTAGACAGGGACACCATATATTTT. Residues: CASSLDRDTIYF.

The gene calls are TRBV10-3 and TRBJ1-1, with a tentative D call TRBD1 (6 bases). Germline V gene data show CDR1 as ENHRY and CDR2 as SYGVKD. The CDR3 spans 14 residues. V was pared by 5 bases and J by 2 bases, with 12 bases between. The CDR3 sequence is CAISMTGYNTEAFF. CDR3 in DNA: TGTGCCATCAGTATGACAGGATACAACACTGAAGCTTTCTTT.

This clone was detected once. Written as DNA, the CDR3 is TGTGCCAGCACTCGACAGGGGCTTACAACCGCGAACACCGGGGAGCTGTTTTTT. Translation: CASTRQGLTTANTGELFF. The chain uses TRBV6-6 and TRBJ2-2, with 8 bases that match TRBD1. The CDR3 spans 18 residues. J was trimmed by 0 bases and V by 7 bases; bases with no gene match: 13. Germline assignment: CDR1 MNHNY and CDR2 SVGAGI (reference sequence).

J is TRBJ2-7 and V is TRBV7-2; 10 bases align to TRBD1. In germline, CDR1 is SGHTA, CDR2 FQGNSA. This CDR3 has 14 residues. With V trimmed by 1 base and J by 6 bases, 3 bases remained unmatched. The CDR3 coding sequence is TGTGCCAGCAGCTTAGTGGGACAGGGGAGCGAGCAGTACTTC. Translated: CASSLVGQGSEQYF.

The V and J genes are TRBV7-9 and TRBJ1-3; 7 positions agree with TRBD1. V dropped 4 bases and J dropped 0; count of bases not matched to a gene: 9. CDR1 is SEHNR, CDR2 FQNEAQ, per germline (reference sequence). The CDR3 has 17 residues. This CDR3 is CASSSNLGQTSGNTIYF. The CDR3 nucleotides are TGTGCCAGCAGCTCGAACCTGGGACAGACCTCTGGAAACACCATATATTTT.

The chain joins TRBV3-1 (or the pseudogene TRBV3-2) to TRBJ1-1; no clear D. CDR3 size: 15 residues. The ends were cut back, 1 base at V and 1 base at J, with 10 bases in the middle. Germline values: CDR1 LGHDT, CDR2 YNNKEL (reference sequence). The CDR3 region has the DNA TGTGCCAGCAGCCAAGGGAGAGCGGGGAACACTGAAGCTTTCTTT. This gives the protein CASSQGRAGNTEAFF.

The chain joins TRBV5-4 to TRBJ2-7; TRBD1 matches at 10 bases. The CDR3 runs 16 residues. Trimming removed 4 bases from V and 1 base from J; junction bases left unmatched: 8. In germline, CDR1 is SGHNT, CDR2 YYREEE (reference sequence). This CDR3 is CASSRAGQGTSYEQYF. CDR3 DNA sequence: TGTGCCAGCAGCCGGGCGGGACAGGGGACATCCTACGAGCAGTACTTC.

The rearrangement links TRBV9 to TRBJ2-1; 10 bases agree with TRBD2. V shed 4 bases, J shed 3 bases, and the junction held 10 bases outside the gene matches. Germline V gene data show CDR1 as SGDLS and CDR2 as YYNGEE. The CDR3 has 17 amino acids. This chain's CDR3 is CASSSTLAGDFYNEQFF. DNA of the CDR3: TGTGCCAGCAGCTCCACCCTAGCGGGAGATTTCTACAATGAGCAGTTCTTC.

This chain connects TRBV6-2 or TRBV6-3 to TRBJ1-2; a weak D match, TRBD1 (6 bases). Germline V gene lookup returns CDR1 MNHEY and CDR2 SVGEGT. V dropped 10 bases and J dropped 4 bases, with 22 bases sitting between them. The length of the CDR3 is 15 residues. Written as DNA, the CDR3 is TGTGCCAACAGCTCCATCAGGGGCCCATTCTATGGCTACACCTTC. Translating it yields CANSSIRGPFYGYTF.

The chain recombines TRBV19 with TRBJ1-2; no firm D call. CDR1 is LNHDA, CDR2 SQIVND, per germline (reference sequence). CDR3 size: 14 residues. V was trimmed by 4 bases and J by 4 bases, leaving 13 bases between them. This CDR3 is CASSSGNDVYGYTF. In DNA form, the CDR3 reads TGTGCCAGTAGTAGCGGGAACGATGTCTATGGCTACACCTTC.

V and J are TRBV6-1 and TRBJ1-2; D perhaps matches TRBD1 (6 bases). V was pared by 2 bases and J by 5 bases, with 9 bases between. Germline CDR1 MNHNS, CDR2 SASEGT. The CDR3 is made up of 13 amino acids. This chain's CDR3 is CASSESGTYGYTF. As DNA, the CDR3 is TGTGCCAGCAGTGAATCAGGGACATATGGCTACACCTTC.

The chain couples TRBV27 to TRBJ1-1, with 7 bases fitting TRBD1. V lost 3 bases and J lost 7; bases outside the gene matches: 8. CDR1 and CDR2 (germline): MNHEY, SMNVEV (reference sequence). This CDR3 is built from 14 residues. The CDR3, as DNA: TGTGCCAGCAGTTTTAGAGACAGGGCCCTTGAAGCTTTCTTT. This sequence encodes CASSFRDRALEAFF.

The CDR3 DNA reads TGTGCCAGCAGCCCGGACAGGTTCTCCTACAATGAGCAGTTCTTC. It yields the protein CASSPDRFSYNEQFF. The rearrangement links TRBV11-3 to TRBJ2-1, with 7 bases identical to TRBD1. Germline assignment: CDR1 SGHNT and CDR2 YENEEA. V gave up 5 bases and J gave up 0 bases; unmatched junction bases: 4. This CDR3 spans 15 amino acids. Combining the CDR3 with reference TRBV11-3 and TRBJ2-1 gives the whole variable domain EAGVVQSPRYKIIEKKQPVAFWCNPISGHNTLYWYLQNLGQGPELLIRYENEEAVDDSQLPKDRFSAERLKGVDSTLKIQPAELGDSAVYLCASSPDRFSYNEQFFGPGTRLTVL.

V and J are TRBV11-3 and TRBJ1-1, with 8 bases lining up with TRBD1. The V and J ends lost 5 bases and 6 bases, in that order; junction bases with no gene match: 5. Germline V gives CDR1 SGHNT, CDR2 YENEEA. CDR3 length: 13 residues. For the CDR3, the DNA is TGTGCCAGCAGCCCGGGACAGGACCCTGAAGCTTTCTTT. Its translation: CASSPGQDPEAFF.

This sequence joins TRBV14 and TRBJ2-5; possibly TRBD2 for D (5 bases). Trimming stripped 6 bases from V and 3 bases from J, with 8 bases between. The CDR3 spans 12 residues. Germline V gene sequence: CDR1 SGHDN, CDR2 FVKESK. CDR3 protein: CASRDYEETQYF. CDR3 in DNA: TGTGCCAGCAGAGACTACGAAGAGACCCAGTACTTC.

The gene calls are TRBV19 and TRBJ1-6; 7 bases line up with TRBD1. Germline lookup yields CDR1 LNHDA and CDR2 SQIVND (reference sequence). V lost 4 bases and J lost 7; bases outside the gene matches: 7. The CDR3 contains 15 residues. Here the CDR3 DNA reads TGTGCCAGTAGTACCCCCGGACAGGTCAATTCACCCCTCCACTTT. The encoded protein is CASSTPGQVNSPLHF.

This rearrangement joins TRBV18 to TRBJ1-1; a weak D match, TRBD1 (5 bases). From germline, CDR1 is KGHSH and CDR2 LQKENI. The V and J ends lost 3 bases and 5 bases respectively, with 16 bases between them. CDR3 length: 15 residues. CDR3: CASSPSQVEETEAFF. In nucleotides, the CDR3 is TGTGCCAGCTCACCCTCACAGGTAGAGGAGACTGAAGCTTTCTTT.

V and J are TRBV3-1 (or the pseudogene TRBV3-2) and TRBJ1-1; D not resolved. Germline V lookup: CDR1 LGHDT, CDR2 YNNKEL (reference sequence). V was pared by 4 bases and J by 9 bases, with 15 bases between. The CDR3 is 13 residues long. The CDR3 protein is CASSLGLGGQAFF. CDR3 nucleotides: TGTGCCAGCAGCCTTGGACTGGGAGGCCAAGCTTTCTTT.

The V gene is TRBV2, the J gene TRBJ2-1; 9 nucleotides align to TRBD2. V lost 7 bases and J lost 2; bases outside the gene matches: 6. The CDR3 is made up of 15 amino acids. Germline V gene sequence: CDR1 SNHLY, CDR2 FYNNEI. CDR3 in DNA: TGTGCCAGCACCTATAGCGGGAGCACCTACAATGAGCAGTTCTTC. Translated, it gives CASTYSGSTYNEQFF.

The V gene is TRBV11-1, the J gene TRBJ2-5, with 8 bases identical to TRBD1. Germline V lookup: CDR1 SGHAT, CDR2 FQDESV (reference sequence). Trimming took 5 bases from V and 1 from J; bases not matched to a gene: 6. This CDR3 region has 15 residues. CDR3 nucleotides: TGTGCCAGCAGCCCGAGAGGACAGGGCCAAGAGACCCAGTACTTC. Protein product: CASSPRGQGQETQYF.

V usage is TRBV2 and J usage is TRBJ1-2; D uncertain. The germline V gene encodes CDR1 SNHLY and CDR2 FYNNEI. This CDR3 spans 12 amino acids. The ends were cut back, 7 bases at V and 4 bases at J, with 10 bases in the middle. DNA of the CDR3: TGTGCCAGCACCCGAGGTACCTATGGCTACACCTTC. Its protein product is CASTRGTYGYTF.

The chain has TRBV9 and TRBJ2-7; possibly TRBD2 for D (7 bases). In germline, CDR1 is SGDLS, CDR2 YYNGEE. CDR3 size: 14 residues. Deletions cut 0 bases from V and 4 bases from J, with 11 bases between. CDR3 nucleotides: TGTGCCAGCAGCGTAGGAGGGAGGGGGTACGAGCAGTACTTC. Protein: CASSVGGRGYEQYF.